This TCR beta chain derives from a study of blood T cells in healthy people across ages. Findings of the study overall: Diversity of TCR beta per million T cells declined in a roughly linear way with age. Researchers said unsorted PBMCs prevented a conclusive naive versus antigen-experienced comparison.

Of note for this clonotype: The antigen remains unidentified.

A second PCR of about 7 to 12 cycles used a sample-barcoded 5' primer and a J-beta primer mix. TCRdb re-called the 5' RACE reads with MiXCR, one entry per CDR3 protein. The data show approximately 600,000 distinct CDR3 sequences, with 58% seen just once and approximately 37% held by the top ten. There are 15 residues in the CDR3. The ends lost 8 bases at V and 7 bases at J; junction bases unmatched: 19. The V gene's germline CDR1 is DFQATT and CDR2 SNEGSKA (reference sequence). Sequenced input: blood. The clonotype was recovered from a man between 60 and 75 years old in good health. The chain links TRBV20-1 to TRBJ2-7; 8 bases are a match to TRBD2. DNA of the CDR3: TGCAGTACCAGCGGGGGCGACCCCTCCACCAATGAGCAGTACTTC. It is translated as CSTSGGDPSTNEQYF.